A few counts support the clone carrying this TCR beta chain. At one end, the junction sequence differs from germline, possibly due to a read error. TCRdb passed the RT-PCR reads through MiXCR, listing each CDR3 protein once. The sample lists over 130,000 distinct CDR3 sequences; approximately 40% were seen once. CDR3 size: 14 residues. The germline CDR1 and CDR2 sequences are MGHRA and YSYEKL. The source of the sample is a study of patients and donors after allogeneic stem cell transplantation. The chain recombines TRBV4-1 with TRBJ1-1; TRBD1 aligns across 8 bases. Material for sequencing was blood, either unsorted or a sorted T cell fraction (not recorded which). The receptor comes from a human donor who was either an allogeneic HSCT recipient or a stem cell or donor lymphocyte infusion donor (not recorded which). It is not recorded whose cells these are; they may come from a transplant donor. The CDR3 DNA is TGCGCCAGCAGCCAAGATCGGGGACAGGCTGAATCTTTCTTT. As protein: CASSQDRGQAESFF.